The sequence of this TCR beta chain was determined in a study of cytomegalovirus exposure and HLA in healthy donors. Study-wide findings and caveats: Presence/absence analyses assumed roughly uniform sequencing depth across donors. In a later analysis, specific HLA alleles were associated with 15,000 to 20,000 TCR beta sequences at a 0.05 false discovery rate. Highest at DRB1 and lowest at HLA-C, TCR association rates differed among HLA loci in a later analysis.

Points on this clone: Its specificity is not known.

The PCR employed 60 Vbeta primers together with 13 Jbeta primers. Methods used by the authors: Later, an analysis found 80 million or so unique TCR beta chains, and roughly 10 million of these were shared. Sequencing was performed with immunoSEQ multiplex PCR; in TCRdb, only in-frame clones are kept and a portion is missing. V and J calls and clone size are copied from that table; D and trimming were computed from the DNA. The table shows under 200,000 clones, with roughly 84% occurring only once. V was pared by 0 bases and J by 4 bases, with 19 bases between. Germline loops: CDR1 SGHNT, CDR2 YYREEE (reference sequence). The CDR3 extends over 18 amino acids.

The receptor was isolated from a male donor in good health and CMV-seronegative. The chain couples TRBV5-4 to TRBJ2-2; D is perhaps TRBD2 (6 bases). Sequencing was performed on PBMCs. The CDR3 DNA sequence: TGTGCCAGCAGCTTGGGGCTTTCGGGCGGGGCGACCACCGGGGAGCTGTTTTTT. Its protein is CASSLGLSGGATTGELFF. The full variable domain, in which reference TRBV5-4 and TRBJ2-2 provide the parts outside the CDR3, is ETGVTQSPTHLIKTRGQQVTLRCSSQSGHNTVSWYQQALGQGPQFIFQYYREEENGRGNFPPRFSGLQFPNYSSELNVNALELDDSALYLCASSLGLSGGATTGELFFGEGSRLTVL.